One sample yielded the 9 T cell receptor beta chains listed below, sequenced in a study of blood T cell repertoires in COVID-19. Measured with immunoSEQ multiplex PCR; TCRdb has only the in-frame clones, and not every one. The table records about 80,000 clones, 60% to 80% of them present only once. Sequencing was done on a sample of peripheral blood. Receptor source: a man in his sixties or seventies with active or convalescent COVID-19.

This chain links TRBV5-1 with TRBJ1-1, with a tentative D call TRBD1 (5 bases). Germline CDR1 and CDR2: SGHRS and YFSETQ. V shed 2 bases and J shed 6 bases, with 11 bases lying between them. The CDR3 has 13 amino acids. The CDR3 coding sequence is TGCGCCAGCAGCTTCGCAAGGGGCCCTGAAGCTTTCTTT. Protein: CASSFARGPEAFF.

J is TRBJ2-1 and V is TRBV27, with a possible D match to TRBD2 (6 bases). Trimming removed 0 bases from V and 0 bases from J, with 6 bases in between. The germline V gene encodes CDR1 MNHEY and CDR2 SMNVEV (reference sequence). The CDR3 is 15 residues long. The CDR3 nucleotides are TGTGCCAGCAGTTTATCCGGGAGCTCCTACAATGAGCAGTTCTTC. Its protein product is CASSLSGSSYNEQFF.

CDR3 nucleotides: TGTGCCAGCAGTCTACAGGGTGATGAGCAGTTCTTC. It specifies CASSLQGDEQFF. The V gene is TRBV6-5, the J gene TRBJ2-1, with a possible D match to TRBD1 (6 bases). Between the trimmed V and J ends, which lost 5 bases and 8 bases, there was a span of 10 bases. This CDR3 contains 12 residues. Germline loops: CDR1 MNHEY, CDR2 SVGAGI.

The chain combines TRBV28 with TRBJ1-2; TRBD1 is a possible D gene (6 bases). CDR3 length equals 13 residues. The germline V gene has CDR1 MDHEN and CDR2 SYDVKM. V lost 5 bases and J lost 8, with 15 bases in between. The CDR3: CASSATGPGGYTF. CDR3 in DNA: TGTGCCAGCAGTGCTACAGGGCCAGGAGGCTACACCTTC.

This clone was detected only a few times. This chain connects TRBV5-5 to TRBJ1-3; D gene ambiguous. There are 14 residues in the CDR3. Germline loops: CDR1 SGHKS, CDR2 YYEKEE (reference sequence). The ends were cut back, 0 bases at V and 0 bases at J, with 4 bases in the middle. As DNA, the CDR3 is TGTGCCAGCAGCTTGGGGCTCTCTGGAAACACCATATATTTT. As protein: CASSLGLSGNTIYF.

This clone has a handful of counts. The genes are TRBV2 and TRBJ1-2; D remains ambiguous. With 7 bases removed from V and 8 bases from J, the gap between germline ends came to 20 bases. The V gene's germline CDR1 is SNHLY and CDR2 FYNNEI. The CDR3 covers 14 residues. The CDR3 DNA follows: TGTGCCAGCATCCTGCCGGCTACCGGGGAGGGCTACACCTTC. It specifies CASILPATGEGYTF. Full variable domain (missing parts from reference TRBV2 and TRBJ1-2): EPEVTQTPSHQVTQMGQEVILRCVPISNHLYFYWYRQILGQKVEFLVSFYNNEISEKSEIFDDQFSVERPDGSNFTLKIRSTKLEDSAMYFCASILPATGEGYTFGSGTRLTVV.

This chain connects TRBV7-9 to TRBJ1-1; tentative D call: TRBD1 (5 bases). The CDR3 extends over 15 amino acids. Trimming shortened V by 5 bases and J by 2 bases, and 15 bases separated the two germline ends. Germline V gene sequence: CDR1 SEHNR, CDR2 FQNEAQ (reference sequence). CDR3 DNA sequence: TGTGCCAGCAGCCCCCGGTGGGGGGGTAACACTGAAGCTTTCTTT. It specifies CASSPRWGGNTEAFF.

The chain couples TRBV6-5 to TRBJ2-7; D is unresolved. Per germline, CDR1 MNHEY and CDR2 SVGAGI. Between the trimmed V and J ends, which lost 6 bases and 7 bases, there was a span of 19 bases. The CDR3 totals 14 residues. The CDR3 DNA reads TGTGCCAGCAGGCCCCGGGTCGGAGAGAGGGAGCAGTACTTC. It is translated as CASRPRVGEREQYF.

The genes are TRBV7-2 and TRBJ2-5; D perhaps matches TRBD1 (6 bases). Trimming stripped 4 bases from V and 6 bases from J, with 18 bases between. The CDR3 is made up of 15 amino acids. The germline V gene encodes CDR1 SGHTA and CDR2 FQGNSA. CDR3 sequence reads: CASSSTLGGKKTQYF. CDR3 sequence (DNA): TGTGCCAGCAGCTCAACCTTAGGGGGTAAGAAGACCCAGTACTTC.